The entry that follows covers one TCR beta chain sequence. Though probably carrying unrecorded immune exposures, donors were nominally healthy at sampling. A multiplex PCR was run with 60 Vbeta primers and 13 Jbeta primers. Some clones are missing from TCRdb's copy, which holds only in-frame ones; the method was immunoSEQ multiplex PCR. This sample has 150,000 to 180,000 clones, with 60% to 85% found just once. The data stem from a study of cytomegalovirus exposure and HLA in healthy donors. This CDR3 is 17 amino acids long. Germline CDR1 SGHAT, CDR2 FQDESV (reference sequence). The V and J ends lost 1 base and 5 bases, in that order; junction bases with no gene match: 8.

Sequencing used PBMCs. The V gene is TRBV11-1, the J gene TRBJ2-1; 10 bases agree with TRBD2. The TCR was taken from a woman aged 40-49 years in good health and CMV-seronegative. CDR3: CASSLGKAGGPNNEQFF. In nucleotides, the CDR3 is TGTGCCAGCAGCTTAGGAAAAGCGGGAGGGCCGAACAATGAGCAGTTCTTC.